This T cell receptor (beta chain) was retrieved from a study of control samples from healthy donors and cancer patients. The trim removed 10 bases at V and 4 bases at J, leaving 14 bases unmatched. CDR3 length: 15 amino acids. Per the germline V gene, CDR1 is LNHDA and CDR2 is SQIVND (reference sequence). TCRdb keeps only in-frame clones here, not all; method: immunoSEQ multiplex PCR. The top ten hold around 8.2% of the sample, which has some 130,000 clones, 70% to 90% seen once. The sample taken for sequencing was blood. This clonotype was sampled from a young woman in good health. The chain has TRBV19 and TRBJ1-2; 8 nucleotides agree with TRBD1. The CDR3 spells CATRGRGLLGYGYTF. CDR3 in DNA: TGTGCCACTCGGGGCAGGGGGCTTCTCGGCTATGGCTACACCTTC.